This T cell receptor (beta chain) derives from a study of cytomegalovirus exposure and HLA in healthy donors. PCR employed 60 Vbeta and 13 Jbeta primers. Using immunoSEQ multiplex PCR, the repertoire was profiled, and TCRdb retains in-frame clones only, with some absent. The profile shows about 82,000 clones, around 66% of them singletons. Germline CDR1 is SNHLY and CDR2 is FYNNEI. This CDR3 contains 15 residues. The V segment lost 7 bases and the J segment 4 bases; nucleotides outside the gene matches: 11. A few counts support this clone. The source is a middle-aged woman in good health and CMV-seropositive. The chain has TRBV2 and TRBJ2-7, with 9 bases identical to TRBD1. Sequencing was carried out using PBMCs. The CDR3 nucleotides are TGTGCCAGCACAGATCCGGGACAGGGAAAGTACGAGCAGTACTTC. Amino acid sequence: CASTDPGQGKYEQYF.